Listed below are T cell receptor beta chains from one sample, sequenced in a study of regulatory T cells in long-lasting Graves disease. One entry per CDR3 protein, called by TCRdb with MiXCR from the multiplex PCR reads. The table shows roughly 300,000 distinct CDR3 sequences, with about 20% occurring only once. This sample comprised peripheral blood mononuclear cells (PBMCs), obtained when the disease was refractory, from a patient treated with antithyroid drugs. The receptor source for this set is a female donor with Graves disease. CDR3s include the opening cysteine and the closing phenylalanine or tryptophan. Fields, in order: V gene, D gene, J gene, clone size, CDR3 DNA, CDR3 protein. The D gene is left open where the match is weak. Clone size is not always given. Where it is, it says once, few, many or a class for expanded clones.

TRBV19	TRBD1	TRBJ2-7	many	TGTGCCAGCAGCACCGGGACAGGGGGCTACGAGCAGTACTTC	CASSTGTGGYEQYF
TRBV3-1	.	TRBJ2-3	once	TGTGCCAGCAGCAAACAGGGAGTGAGGACAGATACGCAGTATTTT	CASSKQGVRTDTQYF
TRBV5-1	.	TRBJ1-1	few	TGCGCCAGCAGCACATACGACAGTAGGGGCACTGAAGCTTTCTTT	CASSTYDSRGTEAFF
TRBV4-1	TRBD1	TRBJ2-5	few	TGCGCCAGCAGCCAAGATCTCGCAGGGGGTAACCAAGAGACCCAGTACTTC	CASSQDLAGGNQETQYF
TRBV4-3	.	TRBJ1-1	.	TGCGCCAGCAGTCGCAACGTGGGGAACACTGAAGCTTTCTTT	CASSRNVGNTEAFF
TRBV7-3	.	TRBJ1-1	.	TGTGCCAGCAGCTTATTAGAAAGGTACAACCCTGAAGCTTTCTTT	CASSLLERYNPEAFF
TRBV19	.	TRBJ1-5	many	TGTGCCAGTAGTATGGAGCAGAATCAGCCCCAGCATTTT	CASSMEQNQPQHF
TRBV5-1	.	TRBJ2-7	many	TGCGCCAGCAGCTTCAGCGGTCTAAGGGTCGGCGAGCAGTACTTC	CASSFSGLRVGEQYF
TRBV20-1	TRBD2	TRBJ2-2	few	TGCAGTGCTTCTAAGGGACTAGATTATACCGGGGAGCTGTTTTTT	CSASKGLDYTGELFF
TRBV27	TRBD1	TRBJ1-1	.	TGTGCCAGCAGTTTAATACAGGGGGCGATGGACACTGAAGCTTTCTTT	CASSLIQGAMDTEAFF
TRBV20-1	.	TRBJ2-7	.	TGCAGTGCTAGATCTTCGCGGTCTCTAGTTCCCTACGAGCAGTACTTC	CSARSSRSLVPYEQYF
TRBV6-1	.	TRBJ1-5	many	TGTGCCAGCAGTAATTGGGGGAATCAGCCCCAGCATTTT	CASSNWGNQPQHF
TRBV5-1	.	TRBJ1-1	few	TGCGCCAGCAGCTTGGATCCCTGGCAGGGTACACGTATGAACACTGAAGCTTTCTTT	CASSLDPWQGTRMNTEAFF
TRBV7-9	.	TRBJ1-2	.	TGTGCCAGCGAGGGCCGGGTTTATGGCTACACCTTC	CASEGRVYGYTF
TRBV5-5	.	TRBJ1-5	.	TGTGCCAGCAGCTTTGGGTGGAGGGGTGGCAATCAGCCCCAGCATTTT	CASSFGWRGGNQPQHF
TRBV28	.	TRBJ2-7	few	TGTGCCAGCGGAGAGGACAGTTTCGAGCAGTACTTC	CASGEDSFEQYF
TRBV28	TRBD1	TRBJ1-2	.	TGTGCCAGCAGGGACCCGGGACAGGGGGGCGGCTACACCTTC	CASRDPGQGGGYTF
TRBV5-4	.	TRBJ2-2	.	TGTGCCAGCAGCCCTGACCCGGGACGGCTTAACACCGGGGAGCTGTTTTTT	CASSPDPGRLNTGELFF
TRBV29-1	.	TRBJ2-5	many	TGCAGCGTTTCTTTGCAAGAGACCCAGTACTTC	CSVSLQETQYF
TRBV5-1	.	TRBJ1-5	.	TGCGCCAGCAGCTTATGGCCAGGGGCCAATCAGCCCCAGCATTTT	CASSLWPGANQPQHF
TRBV5-6	TRBD1	TRBJ1-2	.	TGTGCCAGCAGTCGAGGGGGCACAAACTATGGCTACACCTTC	CASSRGGTNYGYTF
TRBV4-2	TRBD2	TRBJ2-1	.	TGTGCCAGCAGCCAAGATCGCGGGAGTCCCCCCTACAATGAGCAGTTCTTC	CASSQDRGSPPYNEQFF
TRBV29-1	.	TRBJ1-1	few	TGCAGCGTTGAAACCCCCGGGGGGGGAGGAAAAGCTTTCTTT	CSVETPGGGGKAFF
TRBV28	.	TRBJ2-5	many	TGTGCCAGCAGTTCGACCGACCCCCTCGGCGAGACCCAGTACTTC	CASSSTDPLGETQYF
TRBV19	.	TRBJ1-2	.	TGTGCCAGTAGTGGGGCCCGGGGCCCCAGGGGCTACACCTTC	CASSGARGPRGYTF
TRBV27	.	TRBJ1-6	many	TGTGCCAGCAGTTTACGGCGACAGGATAATTCACCCCTCCACTTT	CASSLRRQDNSPLHF
TRBV6-1	.	TRBJ2-7	few	TGTGCCAGCAAAAGTACGTTTGCCGCCTACGAGCAGTACTTC	CASKSTFAAYEQYF
TRBV12-3/TRBV12-4	.	TRBJ2-5	many	TGTGCCAGCCACGCGCAGGGGCAAGAGACCCAGTACTTC	CASHAQGQETQYF
TRBV7-9	TRBD2	TRBJ2-5	many	TGTGCCAGCAGCTTATTTGGAGGACTAGCGGGGCAAGAGACCCAGTACTTC	CASSLFGGLAGQETQYF